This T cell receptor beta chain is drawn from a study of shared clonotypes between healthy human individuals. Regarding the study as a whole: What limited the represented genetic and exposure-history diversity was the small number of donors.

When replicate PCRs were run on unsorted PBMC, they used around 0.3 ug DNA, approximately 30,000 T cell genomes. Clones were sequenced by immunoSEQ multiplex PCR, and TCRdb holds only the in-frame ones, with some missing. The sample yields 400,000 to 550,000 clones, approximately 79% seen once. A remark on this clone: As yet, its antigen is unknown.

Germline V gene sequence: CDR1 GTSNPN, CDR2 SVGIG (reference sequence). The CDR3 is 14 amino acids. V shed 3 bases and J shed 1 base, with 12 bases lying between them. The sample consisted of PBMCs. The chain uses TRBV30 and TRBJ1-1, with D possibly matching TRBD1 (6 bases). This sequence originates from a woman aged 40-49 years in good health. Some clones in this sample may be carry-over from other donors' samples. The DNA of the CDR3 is TGTGCCTGGAGCCAGGGGAGGGGGAACACTGAAGCTTTCTTT. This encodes CAWSQGRGNTEAFF.